This T cell receptor (beta chain) was sequenced during a study of identical twins. Broader study findings: Invariant MAIT and iNKT cells are populations that could partly confound zero-insertion analyses. Out-of-frame beta sequences exhibited a weaker degree of excess twin sharing.

TCRdb itself ran the 5' RACE reads through MiXCR, one entry per CDR3 protein. Of hundreds of thousands of distinct CDR3 sequences listed, approximately 20% are singletons. Germline CDR1 is SGHVS and CDR2 is FQNEAQ. The CDR3 is made up of 15 amino acids. V lost 1 base and J lost 6; bases outside the gene matches: 3. This clonotype occurred a few times. What it binds is unknown. The same data also went into a second study, on yellow fever vaccine responses in identical twins.

The receptor's source is a woman aged 18-30 years in good health. What was sequenced was CD4+ T cells sorted from blood. This chain joins TRBV7-8 and TRBJ2-1, with 10 nucleotides matching TRBD2. The CDR3 protein is CASSLVGLAFNEQFF. The CDR3 bases are TGTGCCAGCAGCTTAGTGGGACTAGCGTTCAATGAGCAGTTCTTC.